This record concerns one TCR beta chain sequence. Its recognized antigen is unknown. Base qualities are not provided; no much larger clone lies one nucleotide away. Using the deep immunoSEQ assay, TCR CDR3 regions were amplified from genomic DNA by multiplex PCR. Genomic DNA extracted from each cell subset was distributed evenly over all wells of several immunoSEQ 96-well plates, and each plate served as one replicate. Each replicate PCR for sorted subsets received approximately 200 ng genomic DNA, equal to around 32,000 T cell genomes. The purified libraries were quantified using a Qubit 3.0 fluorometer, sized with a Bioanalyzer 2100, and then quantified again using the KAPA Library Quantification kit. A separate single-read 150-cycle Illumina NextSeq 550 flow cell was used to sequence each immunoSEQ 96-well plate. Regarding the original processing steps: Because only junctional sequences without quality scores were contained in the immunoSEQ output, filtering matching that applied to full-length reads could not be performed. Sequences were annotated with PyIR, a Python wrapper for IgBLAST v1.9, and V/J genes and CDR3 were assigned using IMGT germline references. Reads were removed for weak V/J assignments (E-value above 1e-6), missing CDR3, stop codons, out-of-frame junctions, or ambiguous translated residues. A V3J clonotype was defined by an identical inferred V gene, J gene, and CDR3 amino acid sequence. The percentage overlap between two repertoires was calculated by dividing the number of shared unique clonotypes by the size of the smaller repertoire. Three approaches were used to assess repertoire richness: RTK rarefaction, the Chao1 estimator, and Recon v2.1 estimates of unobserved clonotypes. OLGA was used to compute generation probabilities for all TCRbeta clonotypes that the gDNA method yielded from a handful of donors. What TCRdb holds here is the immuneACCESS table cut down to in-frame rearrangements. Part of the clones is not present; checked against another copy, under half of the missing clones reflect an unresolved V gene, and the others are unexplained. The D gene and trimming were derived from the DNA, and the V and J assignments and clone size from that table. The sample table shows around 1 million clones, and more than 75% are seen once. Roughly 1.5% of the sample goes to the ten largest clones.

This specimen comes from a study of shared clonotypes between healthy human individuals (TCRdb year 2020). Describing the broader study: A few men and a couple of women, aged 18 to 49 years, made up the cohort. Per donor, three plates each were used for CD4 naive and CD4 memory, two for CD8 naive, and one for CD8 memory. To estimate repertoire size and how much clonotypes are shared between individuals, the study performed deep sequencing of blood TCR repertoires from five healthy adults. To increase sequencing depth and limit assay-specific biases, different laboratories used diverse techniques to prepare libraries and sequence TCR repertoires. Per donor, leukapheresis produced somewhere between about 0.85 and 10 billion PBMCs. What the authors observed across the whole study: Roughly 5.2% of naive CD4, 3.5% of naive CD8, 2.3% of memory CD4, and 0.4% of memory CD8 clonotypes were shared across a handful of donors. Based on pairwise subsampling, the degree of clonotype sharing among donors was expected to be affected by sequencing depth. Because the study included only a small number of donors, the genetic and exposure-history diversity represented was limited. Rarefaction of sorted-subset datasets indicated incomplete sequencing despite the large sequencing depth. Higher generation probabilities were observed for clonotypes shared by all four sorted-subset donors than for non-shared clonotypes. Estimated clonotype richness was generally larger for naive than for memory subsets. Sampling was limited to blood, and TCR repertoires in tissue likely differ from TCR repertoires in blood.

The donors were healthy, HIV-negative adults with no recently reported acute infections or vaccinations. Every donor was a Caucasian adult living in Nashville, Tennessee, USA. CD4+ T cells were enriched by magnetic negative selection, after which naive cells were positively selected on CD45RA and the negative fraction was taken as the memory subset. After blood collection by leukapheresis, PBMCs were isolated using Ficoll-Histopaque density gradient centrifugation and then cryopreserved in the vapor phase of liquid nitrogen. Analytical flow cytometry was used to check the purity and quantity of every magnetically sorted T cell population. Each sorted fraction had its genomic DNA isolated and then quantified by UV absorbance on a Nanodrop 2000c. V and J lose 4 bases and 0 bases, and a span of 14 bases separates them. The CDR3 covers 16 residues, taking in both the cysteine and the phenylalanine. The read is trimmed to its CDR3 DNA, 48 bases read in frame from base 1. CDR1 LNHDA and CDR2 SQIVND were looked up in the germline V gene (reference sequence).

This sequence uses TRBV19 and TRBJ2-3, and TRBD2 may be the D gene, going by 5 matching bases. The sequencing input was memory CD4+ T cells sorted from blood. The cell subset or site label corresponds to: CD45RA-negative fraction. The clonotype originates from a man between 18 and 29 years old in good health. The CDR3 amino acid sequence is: CASSTGWTGSTDTQYF. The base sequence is TGTGCCAGTAGTACGGGGTGGACGGGGAGCACAGATACGCAGTATTTT.